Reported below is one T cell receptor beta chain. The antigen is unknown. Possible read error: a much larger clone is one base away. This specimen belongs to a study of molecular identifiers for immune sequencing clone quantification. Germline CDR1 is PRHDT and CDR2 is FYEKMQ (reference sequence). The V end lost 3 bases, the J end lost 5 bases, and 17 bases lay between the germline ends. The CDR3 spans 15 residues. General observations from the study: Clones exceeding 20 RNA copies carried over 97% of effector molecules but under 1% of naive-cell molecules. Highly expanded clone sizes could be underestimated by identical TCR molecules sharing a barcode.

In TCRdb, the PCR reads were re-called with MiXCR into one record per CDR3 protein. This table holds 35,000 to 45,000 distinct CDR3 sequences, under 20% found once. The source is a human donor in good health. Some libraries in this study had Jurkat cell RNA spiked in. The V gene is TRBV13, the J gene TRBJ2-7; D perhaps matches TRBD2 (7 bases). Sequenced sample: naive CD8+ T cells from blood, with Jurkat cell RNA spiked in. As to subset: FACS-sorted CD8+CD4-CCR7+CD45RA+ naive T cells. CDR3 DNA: TGTGCCAGCAGCTTCGGACGGGGGGCTGGGAACGAGCAGTACTTC. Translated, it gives CASSFGRGAGNEQYF.